The 10 T cell receptor beta chains in this list originate from one sample, sequenced in a study of shared clonotypes between healthy human individuals. Cells designated naive CD8 were CD45RO-negative and were positively selected for CCR7, with terminally differentiated effector memory CD45RA+ cells excluded. Method: immunoSEQ multiplex PCR; TCRdb's copy keeps in-frame clones and lacks some. The table has about 1.9 million clones, approximately 92% seen once. Sequencing was done on a sample of naive CD8+ T cells from PBMCs. These receptors originate from a man younger than 30 in good health. Some clones in this sample may be carry-over from other donors' samples.

As concerns this clone: The same CDR3 also results from other DNA sequences found in this sample. The rearrangement joins TRBV19 to TRBJ2-7; the match to TRBD1 covers 8 bases. J was trimmed by 5 bases and V by 6 bases; bases with no gene match: 9. The CDR3 extends over 14 amino acids. CDR1 and CDR2 from the germline V gene are LNHDA and SQIVND (reference sequence). CDR3 in amino acids: CASRPDRDRHEQYF. CDR3 sequence (DNA): TGTGCCAGTAGGCCCGACAGGGACAGGCACGAGCAGTACTTC.

This clone was found a few times. The V call is TRBV28, the J call TRBJ1-1; tentative D call: TRBD1 (5 bases). CDR3 length equals 14 residues. Germline CDR1 and CDR2: MDHEN and SYDVKM. Between the trimmed V and J ends, which lost 5 bases and 0 bases, there was a span of 10 bases. CDR3 nucleotides: TGTGCCAGCAGTACACAGGACATGAACACTGAAGCTTTCTTT. Residues: CASSTQDMNTEAFF.

This clone was observed a single time. This chain links TRBV2 with TRBJ2-1, with 11 bases identical to TRBD2. J was trimmed by 4 bases and V by 8 bases; bases with no gene match: 7. The CDR3 sequence is 15 residues long. Germline CDR1 SNHLY, CDR2 FYNNEI. This CDR3 reads CASGSGTSGYNEQFF. CDR3 coding DNA: TGTGCCAGCGGCTCCGGGACTAGCGGTTACAATGAGCAGTTCTTC.

The chain joins TRBV5-6 to TRBJ2-1; 9 bases match TRBD2. The V segment lost 7 bases and the J segment 1 base; nucleotides outside the gene matches: 9. The CDR3 consists of 16 residues. Germline assignment: CDR1 SGHDT and CDR2 YYEEEE. CDR3 protein: CASGAGGPGSYNEQFF. CDR3 nucleotide sequence: TGTGCCAGCGGAGCGGGAGGACCTGGATCCTACAATGAGCAGTTCTTC.

The V call is TRBV28, the J call TRBJ1-4; no definite D call. The germline CDR1 and CDR2 sequences are MDHEN and SYDVKM. The CDR3 runs to 16 residues. V shed 3 bases and J shed 3 bases, with 14 bases lying between them. CDR3 in DNA: TGTGCCAGCAGTTTTTCCCAGCAGGCAGCTAATGAAAAACTGTTTTTT. Amino acids: CASSFSQQAANEKLFF.

This chain uses TRBV7-9 with TRBJ2-1, with 10 bases lining up with TRBD2. This CDR3 has 15 amino acids. The V gene end was trimmed by 4 bases and the J gene end by 2 bases; junction bases not matched to a gene: 2. Germline V lookup: CDR1 SEHNR, CDR2 FQNEAQ (reference sequence). The CDR3 reads CASSSSGGTYNEQFF. The CDR3 DNA follows: TGTGCCAGCAGCTCTAGCGGGGGTACCTACAATGAGCAGTTCTTC.

The V gene is TRBV4-1, the J gene TRBJ2-1; 15 positions agree with TRBD2. CDR3 size: 17 residues. Germline loops: CDR1 MGHRA, CDR2 YSYEKL. The J segment lost 5 bases and the V segment lost 4 bases, leaving 6 bases of the junction unmatched. Here the CDR3 reads CASSPPGLAGGDNEQFF. The CDR3 coding sequence is TGCGCCAGCAGCCCTCCGGGACTAGCGGGAGGAGACAATGAGCAGTTCTTC.

This chain links TRBV9 with TRBJ1-2; TRBD1 agrees at 9 bases. J was trimmed by 4 bases and V by 3 bases; bases with no gene match: 13. The CDR3 spans 17 residues. Germline CDR1 is SGDLS and CDR2 is YYNGEE. The CDR3 sequence is CASSEKGNRGQGYGYTF. The CDR3 nucleotides read TGTGCCAGCAGCGAAAAAGGAAACAGGGGGCAGGGCTATGGCTACACCTTC.

V gene TRBV29-1 combines with J gene TRBJ2-5; either TRBD1 or TRBD2 may supply D (5 bases each). V gave up 6 bases and J gave up 4 bases, with 12 bases separating them. The CDR3 sequence is 12 residues long. Germline CDR1 is SQVTM and CDR2 is ANQGSEA. The CDR3 DNA is TGCAGCGTCGTTTCCGGGACAGAGACCCAGTACTTC. Translated: CSVVSGTETQYF.

This CDR3 reads CASSSTRQGKLFF. The CDR3 coding sequence is TGTGCCAGCAGCTCCACACGACAGGGAAAACTGTTTTTT. The chain is built from TRBV7-2 and TRBJ1-4; 7 bases fit TRBD1. The CDR3 has 13 amino acids. Trimming cost V 4 bases and J 10 bases; bases outside gene matches: 6. Germline loops: CDR1 SGHTA, CDR2 FQGNSA.